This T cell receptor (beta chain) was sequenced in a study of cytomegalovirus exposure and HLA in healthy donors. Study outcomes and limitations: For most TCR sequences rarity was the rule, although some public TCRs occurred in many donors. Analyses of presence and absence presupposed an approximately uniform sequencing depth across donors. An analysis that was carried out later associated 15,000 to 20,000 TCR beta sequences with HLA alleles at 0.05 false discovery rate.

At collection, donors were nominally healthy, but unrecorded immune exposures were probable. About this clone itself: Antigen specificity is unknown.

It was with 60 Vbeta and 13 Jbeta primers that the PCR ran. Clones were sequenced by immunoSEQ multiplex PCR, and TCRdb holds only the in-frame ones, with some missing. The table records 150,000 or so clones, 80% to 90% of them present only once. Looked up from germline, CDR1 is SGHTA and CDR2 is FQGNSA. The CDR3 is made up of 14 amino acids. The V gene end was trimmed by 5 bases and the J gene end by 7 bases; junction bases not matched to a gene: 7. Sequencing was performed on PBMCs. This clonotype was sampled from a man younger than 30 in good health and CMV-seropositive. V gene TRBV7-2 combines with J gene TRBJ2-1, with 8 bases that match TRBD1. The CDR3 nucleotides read TGTGCCAGCAGCCTGTCAGGGGGCCTAAATGAGCAGTTCTTC. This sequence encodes CASSLSGGLNEQFF.